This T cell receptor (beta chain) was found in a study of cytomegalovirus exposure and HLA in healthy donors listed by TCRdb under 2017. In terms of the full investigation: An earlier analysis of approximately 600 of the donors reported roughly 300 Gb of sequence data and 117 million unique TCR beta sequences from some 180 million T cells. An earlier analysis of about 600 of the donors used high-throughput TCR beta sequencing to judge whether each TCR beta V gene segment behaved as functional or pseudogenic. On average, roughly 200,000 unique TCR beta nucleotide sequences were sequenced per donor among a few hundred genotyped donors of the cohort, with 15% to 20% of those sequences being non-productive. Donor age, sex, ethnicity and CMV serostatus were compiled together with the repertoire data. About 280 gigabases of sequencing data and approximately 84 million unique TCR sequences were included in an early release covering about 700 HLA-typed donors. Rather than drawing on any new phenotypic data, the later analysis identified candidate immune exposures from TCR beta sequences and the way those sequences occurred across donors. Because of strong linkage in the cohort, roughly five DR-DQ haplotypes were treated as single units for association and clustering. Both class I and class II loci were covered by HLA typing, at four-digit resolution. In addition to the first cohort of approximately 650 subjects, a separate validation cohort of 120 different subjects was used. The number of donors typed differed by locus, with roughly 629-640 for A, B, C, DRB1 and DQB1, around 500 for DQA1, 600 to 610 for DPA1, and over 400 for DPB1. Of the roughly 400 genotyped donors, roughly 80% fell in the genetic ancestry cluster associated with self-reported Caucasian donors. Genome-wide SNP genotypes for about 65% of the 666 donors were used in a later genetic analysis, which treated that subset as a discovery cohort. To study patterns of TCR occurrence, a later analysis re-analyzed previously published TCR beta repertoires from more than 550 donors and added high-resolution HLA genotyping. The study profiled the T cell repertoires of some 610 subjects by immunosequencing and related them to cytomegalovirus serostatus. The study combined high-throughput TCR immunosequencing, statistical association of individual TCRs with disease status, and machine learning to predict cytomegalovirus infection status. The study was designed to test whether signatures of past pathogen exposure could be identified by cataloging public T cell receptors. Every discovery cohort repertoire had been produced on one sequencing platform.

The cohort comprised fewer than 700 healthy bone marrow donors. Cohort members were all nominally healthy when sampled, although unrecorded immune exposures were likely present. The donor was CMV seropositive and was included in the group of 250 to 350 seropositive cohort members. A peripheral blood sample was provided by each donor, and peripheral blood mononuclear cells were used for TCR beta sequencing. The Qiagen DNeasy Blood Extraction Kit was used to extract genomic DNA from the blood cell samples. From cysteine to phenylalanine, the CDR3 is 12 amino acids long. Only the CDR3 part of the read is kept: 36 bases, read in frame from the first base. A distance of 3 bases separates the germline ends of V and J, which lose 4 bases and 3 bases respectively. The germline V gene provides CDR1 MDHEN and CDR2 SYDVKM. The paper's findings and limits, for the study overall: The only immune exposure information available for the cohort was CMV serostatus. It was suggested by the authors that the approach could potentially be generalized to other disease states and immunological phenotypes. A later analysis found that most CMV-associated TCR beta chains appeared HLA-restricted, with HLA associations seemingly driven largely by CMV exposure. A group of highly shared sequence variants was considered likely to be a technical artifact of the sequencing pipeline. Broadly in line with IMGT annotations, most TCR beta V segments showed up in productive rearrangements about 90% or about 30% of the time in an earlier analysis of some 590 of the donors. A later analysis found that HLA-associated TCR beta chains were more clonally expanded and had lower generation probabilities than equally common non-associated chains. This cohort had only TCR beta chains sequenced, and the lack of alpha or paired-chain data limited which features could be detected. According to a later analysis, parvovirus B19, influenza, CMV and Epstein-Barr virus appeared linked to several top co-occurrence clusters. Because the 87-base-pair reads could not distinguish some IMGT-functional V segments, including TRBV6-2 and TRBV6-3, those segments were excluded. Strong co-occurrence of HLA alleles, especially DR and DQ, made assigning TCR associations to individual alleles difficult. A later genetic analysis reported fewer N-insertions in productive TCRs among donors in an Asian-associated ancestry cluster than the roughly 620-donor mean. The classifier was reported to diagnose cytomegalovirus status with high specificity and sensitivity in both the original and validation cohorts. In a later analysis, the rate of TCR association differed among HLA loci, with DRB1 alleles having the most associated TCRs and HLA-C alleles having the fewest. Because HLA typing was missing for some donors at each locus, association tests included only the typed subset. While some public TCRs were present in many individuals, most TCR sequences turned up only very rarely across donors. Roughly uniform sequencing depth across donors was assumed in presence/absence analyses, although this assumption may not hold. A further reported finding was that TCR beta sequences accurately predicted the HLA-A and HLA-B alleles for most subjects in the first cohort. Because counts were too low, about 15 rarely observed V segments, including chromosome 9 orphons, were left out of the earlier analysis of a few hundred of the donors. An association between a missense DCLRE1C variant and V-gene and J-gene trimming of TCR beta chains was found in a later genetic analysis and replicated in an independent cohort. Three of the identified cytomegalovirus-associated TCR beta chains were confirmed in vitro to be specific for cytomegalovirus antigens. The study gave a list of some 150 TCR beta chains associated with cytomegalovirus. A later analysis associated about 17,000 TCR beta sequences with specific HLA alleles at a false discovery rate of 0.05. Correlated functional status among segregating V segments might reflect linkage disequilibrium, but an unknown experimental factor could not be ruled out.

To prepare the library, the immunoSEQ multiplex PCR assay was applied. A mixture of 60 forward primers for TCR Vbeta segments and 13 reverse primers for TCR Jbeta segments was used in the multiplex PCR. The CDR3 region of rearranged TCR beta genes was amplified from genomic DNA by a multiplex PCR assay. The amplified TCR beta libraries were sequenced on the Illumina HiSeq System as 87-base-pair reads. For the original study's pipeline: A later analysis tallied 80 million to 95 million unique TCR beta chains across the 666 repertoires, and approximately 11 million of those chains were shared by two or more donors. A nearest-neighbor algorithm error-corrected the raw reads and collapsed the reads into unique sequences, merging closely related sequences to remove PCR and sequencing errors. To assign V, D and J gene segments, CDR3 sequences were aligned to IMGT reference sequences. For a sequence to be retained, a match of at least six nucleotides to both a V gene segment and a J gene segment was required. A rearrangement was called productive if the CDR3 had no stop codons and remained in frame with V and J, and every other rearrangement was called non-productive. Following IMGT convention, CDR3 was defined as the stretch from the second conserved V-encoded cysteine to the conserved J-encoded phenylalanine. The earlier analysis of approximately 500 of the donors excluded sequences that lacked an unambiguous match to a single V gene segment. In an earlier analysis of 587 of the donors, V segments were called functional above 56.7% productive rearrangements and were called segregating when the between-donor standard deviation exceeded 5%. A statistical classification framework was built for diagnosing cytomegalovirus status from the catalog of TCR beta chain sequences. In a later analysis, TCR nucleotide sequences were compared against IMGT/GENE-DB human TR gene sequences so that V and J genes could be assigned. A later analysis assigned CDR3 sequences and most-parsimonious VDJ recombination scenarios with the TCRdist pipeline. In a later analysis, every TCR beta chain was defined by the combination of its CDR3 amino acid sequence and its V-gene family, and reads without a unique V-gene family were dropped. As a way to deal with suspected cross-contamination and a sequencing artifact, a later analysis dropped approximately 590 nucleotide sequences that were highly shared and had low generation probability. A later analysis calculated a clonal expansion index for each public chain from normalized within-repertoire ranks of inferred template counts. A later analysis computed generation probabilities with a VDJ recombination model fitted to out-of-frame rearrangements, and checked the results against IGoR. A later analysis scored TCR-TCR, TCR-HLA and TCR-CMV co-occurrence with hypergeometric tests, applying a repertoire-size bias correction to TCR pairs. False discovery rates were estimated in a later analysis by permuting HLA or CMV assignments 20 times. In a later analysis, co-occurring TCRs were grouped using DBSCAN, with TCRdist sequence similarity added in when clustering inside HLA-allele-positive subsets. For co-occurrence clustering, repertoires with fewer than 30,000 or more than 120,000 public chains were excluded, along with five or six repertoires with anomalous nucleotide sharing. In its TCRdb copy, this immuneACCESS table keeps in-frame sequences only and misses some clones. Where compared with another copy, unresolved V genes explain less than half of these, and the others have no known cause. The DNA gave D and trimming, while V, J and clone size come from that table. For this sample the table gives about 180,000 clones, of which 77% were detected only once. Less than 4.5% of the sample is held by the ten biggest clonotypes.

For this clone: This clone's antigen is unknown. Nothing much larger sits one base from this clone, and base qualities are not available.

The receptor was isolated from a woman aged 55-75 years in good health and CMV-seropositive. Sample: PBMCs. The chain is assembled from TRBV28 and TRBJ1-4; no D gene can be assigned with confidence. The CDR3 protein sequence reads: CASSSSNEKLFF. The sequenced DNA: TGTGCCAGCAGTTCTTCTAATGAAAAACTGTTTTTT.